Shown below are 8 T cell receptor beta chains from a single sample sequenced in a study of brain metastases from non-small cell lung cancer. The method was immunoSEQ multiplex PCR; TCRdb's version includes in-frame clones alone and lacks a portion of them. Here the sample spans over a thousand clones, around 84% being singletons. Sequenced material: tumor-adjacent normal tissue. Source of these receptors: a donor at least 40 years old with non-small cell lung cancer.

The chain recombines TRBV5-1 with TRBJ1-3; D not certain. The CDR3 sequence is 13 residues long. CDR1 is SGHRS, CDR2 YFSETQ, per germline. V was clipped by 4 bases and J by 0 bases, with 5 bases between them. DNA for the CDR3: TGCGCCAGCAGCACAAGCTCTGGAAACACCATATATTTT. This translates into CASSTSSGNTIYF.

The chain couples TRBV5-1 to TRBJ2-5, with TRBD1 matching over 8 bases. CDR1 and CDR2 from the germline V gene are SGHRS and YFSETQ. V lost 1 base, J lost 2 bases, and 4 bases stayed unmatched. CDR3 length: 15 amino acids. In DNA, the CDR3 is TGCGCCAGCAGCTTGAATGGACAGGGACAAGAGACCCAGTACTTC. As protein: CASSLNGQGQETQYF.

The V and J genes are TRBV5-6 and TRBJ1-4; no reliable D call. Germline CDR1 is SGHDT and CDR2 is YYEEEE. V dropped 5 bases and J dropped 3 bases, with 8 bases sitting between them. The CDR3 has 13 residues. The CDR3 reads CASSAGANEKLFF. The CDR3, as DNA: TGTGCCAGCAGTGCCGGAGCTAATGAAAAACTGTTTTTT.

The rearrangement uses TRBV5-4 and TRBJ1-2; possible D gene TRBD1, 6 bases. This CDR3 is built from 14 residues. Trimming removed 4 bases from V and 8 bases from J, with 18 bases in between. Germline V gene data show CDR1 as SGHNT and CDR2 as YYREEE (reference sequence). The CDR3 coding sequence is TGTGCCAGCAGCCGAGAACAGGGTAGGGGAGGCTACACCTTC. Translation: CASSREQGRGGYTF. Combining the CDR3 with reference TRBV5-4 and TRBJ1-2 gives the whole variable domain ETGVTQSPTHLIKTRGQQVTLRCSSQSGHNTVSWYQQALGQGPQFIFQYYREEENGRGNFPPRFSGLQFPNYSSELNVNALELDDSALYLCASSREQGRGGYTFGSGTRLTVV.

CDR3 DNA: TGCGCCAGCAGCCAAGATGGGCGGGGAGGAAGCAATCAGCCCCAGCATTTT. This gives the protein CASSQDGRGGSNQPQHF. The chain employs TRBV4-3 and TRBJ1-5; the D is unclear. Germline CDR1 is LGHNA and CDR2 is YSLEER. Trimming removed 0 bases from V and 1 base from J, with 13 bases in between. This CDR3 is built from 17 residues.

The CDR3 spells CASRSRGVGTEAFF. DNA for the CDR3: TGTGCCAGCAGATCAAGGGGGGTAGGGACTGAAGCTTTCTTT. The chain is built from TRBV5-8 and TRBJ1-1, with D perhaps TRBD1 (6 bases). This CDR3 has 14 amino acids. V was trimmed by 5 bases and J by 5 bases, leaving 16 bases between them. Germline V CDR1 and CDR2: SGHTS, YDEGEE.

J is TRBJ2-7 and V is TRBV6-1, with D possibly being TRBD1 or TRBD2 (7 bases each). Germline CDR1 is MNHNS and CDR2 is SASEGT. V was shortened by 2 bases and J by 7 bases, with 12 bases between the two germline ends. CDR3 length: 13 amino acids. The CDR3 loop reads CASSEQGGGEQYF. The CDR3 DNA sequence: TGTGCCAGCAGTGAACAGGGGGGGGGAGAGCAGTACTTC.

The chain is built from TRBV5-6 and TRBJ1-2; D is ambiguous. The germline V gene encodes CDR1 SGHDT and CDR2 YYEEEE. CDR3 length: 13 amino acids. V was shortened by 0 bases and J by 4 bases, with 7 bases between the two germline ends. CDR3: CASSLGQFYGYTF. Here the CDR3 DNA reads TGTGCCAGCAGCTTGGGGCAGTTCTATGGCTACACCTTC.